These T cell receptor beta chains were read from a single sample in a study of OX40 agonist ivuxolimab in advanced cancers. This table comes from immunoSEQ multiplex PCR, and its TCRdb copy is limited to in-frame clones, with some not included. This table holds almost 90,000 clones, about 83% found once. The source material was CD4+ or CD8+ T cells sorted from blood, sampled in a trial of the OX40 agonist ivuxolimab. All receptors derive from an adult with an advanced solid tumor such as melanoma, head and neck, liver or kidney cancer. Both conserved end residues are part of each CDR3. Fields, in order: V gene, clone size, J gene, D gene, CDR3 protein, CDR3 DNA. D genes are given only for firm matches. Size values are once, few and many counts, or a class for expanded clones, and some rows have none.

V: TRBV9
size: -
J: TRBJ1-3
D: -
CDR3: CASSVEPSRVGAGNTIYF
DNA: TGTGCCAGCAGCGTAGAGCCCAGCAGGGTGGGAGCTGGAAACACCATATATTTT

V: TRBV10-1
size: -
J: TRBJ2-3
D: -
CDR3: CASSSAPGLGSTDTQYF
DNA: TGCGCCAGCAGTTCTGCTCCGGGACTGGGAAGCACAGATACGCAGTATTTT

V: TRBV5-4
size: -
J: TRBJ2-3
D: TRBD2
CDR3: CASSDPSGSTDTQYF
DNA: TGTGCCAGCAGTGACCCTAGCGGGAGCACAGATACGCAGTATTTT

V: TRBV9
size: -
J: TRBJ2-5
D: TRBD2
CDR3: CASSPRSLAGQETQYF
DNA: TGTGCCAGCAGCCCCCGCAGTCTAGCGGGCCAAGAGACCCAGTACTTC

V: TRBV7-9
size: -
J: TRBJ2-1
D: TRBD2
CDR3: CASSTLAGGLFNEQFF
DNA: TGTGCCAGCAGCACACTAGCGGGGGGCCTCTTCAATGAGCAGTTCTTC

V: TRBV7-9
size: -
J: TRBJ1-4
D: -
CDR3: CASSLTTRGAEGEKLFF
DNA: TGTGCCAGCAGCTTAACCACTAGGGGTGCGGAGGGCGAAAAACTGTTTTTT

V: TRBV4-1
size: once
J: TRBJ2-1
D: TRBD1
CDR3: CASSPRTGGGDEQFF
DNA: TGCGCCAGCAGCCCTCGGACAGGGGGTGGGGATGAGCAGTTCTTC

V: TRBV5-6
size: -
J: TRBJ2-7
D: -
CDR3: CASSRDRLSPYEQYF
DNA: TGTGCCAGCAGCCGTGACAGACTTTCGCCCTACGAGCAGTACTTC

V: TRBV11-2
size: -
J: TRBJ2-6
D: -
CDR3: CASRVSGANVLTF
DNA: TGTGCCAGCAGGGTATCTGGGGCCAACGTCCTGACTTTC

V: TRBV7-2
size: -
J: TRBJ2-7
D: TRBD2
CDR3: CASSLGQTGGAYEQYF
DNA: TGTGCCAGCAGCTTAGGGCAAACGGGAGGGGCCTACGAGCAGTACTTC

V: TRBV5-4
size: -
J: TRBJ2-6
D: -
CDR3: CASSLVLSGANVLTF
DNA: TGTGCCAGCAGCTTGGTGCTCTCTGGGGCCAACGTCCTGACTTTC

V: TRBV4-3
size: -
J: TRBJ2-7
D: TRBD2
CDR3: CASSSGLAGSYEQYF
DNA: TGCGCCAGCAGCTCGGGACTAGCGGGGTCCTACGAGCAGTACTTC

V: TRBV7-3
size: few
J: TRBJ2-3
D: TRBD2
CDR3: CASSLRGGFTDTQYF
DNA: TGTGCCAGCAGCTTACGGGGGGGCTTCACAGATACGCAGTATTTT

V: TRBV7-6
size: -
J: TRBJ2-1
D: -
CDR3: CASSSNQGLDEQFF
DNA: TGTGCCAGCAGCTCAAACCAGGGACTGGATGAGCAGTTCTTC

V: TRBV6-1
size: -
J: TRBJ2-3
D: -
CDR3: CASSRSQRDTQYF
DNA: TGTGCCAGCAGTCGATCACAGCGGGATACGCAGTATTTT

V: TRBV7-2
size: -
J: TRBJ2-7
D: TRBD2
CDR3: CASSLFAGEAYEQYF
DNA: TGTGCCAGCAGCTTATTCGCGGGAGAGGCCTACGAGCAGTACTTC

V: TRBV11-2
size: -
J: TRBJ1-2
D: -
CDR3: CASSLGGETNYGYTF
DNA: TGTGCCAGCAGCTTAGGGGGGGAGACTAACTATGGCTACACCTTC

V: TRBV6-1
size: -
J: TRBJ1-6
D: -
CDR3: CASSGTATNNSPLHF
DNA: TGTGCCAGCAGCGGAACAGCTACGAATAATTCACCCCTCCACTTT

V: TRBV25-1
size: -
J: TRBJ1-1
D: -
CDR3: CASQREVFSVAFF
DNA: TGTGCCTCCCAGAGGGAGGTATTTTCCGTAGCTTTCTTT

V: TRBV7-3
size: -
J: TRBJ1-5
D: -
CDR3: CASSLNGGNQPQHF
DNA: TGTGCCAGCAGCTTAAATGGAGGGAATCAGCCCCAGCATTTT

V: TRBV7-6
size: -
J: TRBJ2-1
D: TRBD2
CDR3: CASSLVAGGQYNEQFF
DNA: TGTGCCAGCAGCTTAGTAGCGGGGGGCCAATACAATGAGCAGTTCTTC

V: TRBV7-9
size: -
J: TRBJ1-4
D: -
CDR3: CASSVRQLDGEKLFF
DNA: TGTGCCAGCAGCGTTCGACAGCTCGACGGGGAAAAACTGTTTTTT

V: TRBV7-2
size: -
J: TRBJ2-3
D: TRBD2
CDR3: CASSLAVAGAAQYF
DNA: TGTGCCAGCAGCTTAGCAGTGGCGGGAGCGGCGCAGTATTTT